The present T cell receptor beta chain was sequenced within a study of blood T cell repertoires in COVID-19. The germline V gene has CDR1 SGHTA and CDR2 FQGNSA. The CDR3 is 17 residues long. With 3 bases clipped from V and 4 bases from J, the junction kept 9 bases outside the gene matches. The data were produced by immunoSEQ multiplex PCR, yet TCRdb's version contains in-frame clones alone and is incomplete. The data show some 40,000 clones, around 73% seen once. This clonotype originated in a man between 65 and 80 years old with acute or convalescent COVID-19. The chain couples TRBV7-2 to TRBJ2-3; 11 positions agree with TRBD2. The sequenced sample consisted of peripheral blood. In nucleotides, the CDR3 is TGTGCCAGCAGCTTGGACACTAGCGGGGGTTTTTCAGATACGCAGTATTTT. Translating gives CASSLDTSGGFSDTQYF.